A selection of T cell receptor beta chains follows, all from one sample in a study of T cells after somatic rescue of genetic block. TCRdb's table, derived via immunoSEQ multiplex PCR, lists solely in-frame clones and lacks some. The sample records 80,000 to 100,000 clones, just under 90% being singletons. Material for sequencing was peripheral blood mononuclear cells (PBMCs). These receptor sequences come from a woman between 18 and 29 years old. Each CDR3 is given with its conserved first and last residue. D genes are given only for firm matches. Clone size is not always given. Where it is, it says once, few, many or a class for expanded clones.

>TRBJ2-7|.|TRBV11-3|.
TGTGCCAGCGGATTAACTAGCTTTGAGCAGTACTTC
CASGLTSFEQYF
>TRBJ2-4|.|TRBV2|.
TGTGCCAGCAGTGACTCCACCGGGGGTCAAGCCCCCAAAAACATTCAGTACTTC
CASSDSTGGQAPKNIQYF
>TRBJ2-5|.|TRBV19|.
TGTGCCAGTAGTGCCCAAGAGACCCAGTACTTC
CASSAQETQYF
>TRBJ2-5|.|TRBV9|once
TGTGCCAGCAGCGTAGGGCCCCCCGGGGAGACCCAGTACTTC
CASSVGPPGETQYF
>TRBJ1-2|TRBD1|TRBV27|.
TGTGCCAGCAGATCTACAGGGGACGGGATGGATGGCTACACCTTC
CASRSTGDGMDGYTF
>TRBJ2-7|.|TRBV6-5|.
TGTGCCAGCAGTCCCTACGTGGGGTCATCCTACGAGCAGTACTTC
CASSPYVGSSYEQYF
>TRBJ2-7|TRBD2|TRBV5-1|.
TGCGCCAGCAGCCCGGCGGGGGGGCTATCATACGAGCAGTACTTC
CASSPAGGLSYEQYF
>TRBJ2-7|.|TRBV5-1|.
TGCGCCAGCAGCTTGGTAGGGTTAGACGAGCAGTACTTC
CASSLVGLDEQYF
>TRBJ2-7|TRBD1|TRBV5-1|once
TGCGCCAGCAGCTTACTGGACAGGTACGAGCAGTACTTC
CASSLLDRYEQYF
>TRBJ2-7|TRBD2|TRBV9|.
TGTGCCAGCAGCGTTTTAGCGGGTGCCTACGAGCAGTACTTC
CASSVLAGAYEQYF
>TRBJ2-5|TRBD2|TRBV27|.
TGTGCCAGCAGCCCACTAGCGCCTCAAGAGACCCAGTACTTC
CASSPLAPQETQYF
>TRBJ1-2|.|TRBV9|medium-sized
TGTGCCAGCAGCGTACAGACGGCTAACTATGGCTACACCTTC
CASSVQTANYGYTF
>TRBJ2-7|TRBD2|TRBV2|.
TGTGCCAGCCAGGACGTGGGACTAGCTCGCGAGCAGTACTTC
CASQDVGLAREQYF
>TRBJ2-3|TRBD2|TRBV2|.
TGTGCCAGCAGTGAAGGGGGTAGCGGGAGTACAGATACGCAGTATTTT
CASSEGGSGSTDTQYF
>TRBJ1-1|.|TRBV19|.
TGTGCCAGTAGTATAGCCCCTTATCCGAACACTGAAGCTTTCTTT
CASSIAPYPNTEAFF
>TRBJ2-7|.|TRBV27|.
TGTGCCAGCAGTTACGGGGCGGTCTACGAGCAGTACTTC
CASSYGAVYEQYF
>TRBJ2-2|.|TRBV4-2|few
TGTGCCAGCAGCCCCCATGAGGAGGGCACCGGGGAGCTGTTTTTT
CASSPHEEGTGELFF
>TRBJ2-5|TRBD1|TRBV5-1|.
TGCGCCAGCAGACCCGAGACAGGGGGCGCCAGGGAGACCCAGTACTTC
CASRPETGGARETQYF
>TRBJ1-1|.|TRBV5-4|.
TGTGCCAGCAGCTTTCAGGGGAACACTGAAGCTTTCTTT
CASSFQGNTEAFF
>TRBJ2-1|TRBD2|TRBV5-6|.
TGTGCCAGCAGCCAAGTACTAGCGGGAGTTAGCAATGAGCAGTTCTTC
CASSQVLAGVSNEQFF
>TRBJ2-7|TRBD2|TRBV11-2|.
TGTGCCAGCAGCTATGGGACTAGCGGGAGCGAGCAGTACTTC
CASSYGTSGSEQYF
>TRBJ2-1|TRBD2|TRBV9|once
TGTGCCAGCACTACGGGACTAGCATCGTTAGGTGAGCAGTTCTTC
CASTTGLASLGEQFF
>TRBJ2-7|.|TRBV27|.
TGTGCCAGCAGTTTTCACGGGCAACCCTACGAGCAGTACTTC
CASSFHGQPYEQYF
>TRBJ2-1|TRBD1|TRBV27|.
TGTGCCAGCAGTTCGGGGACAGGGGGTCGGTATGAGCAGTTCTTC
CASSSGTGGRYEQFF
>TRBJ2-2|.|TRBV5-1|few
TGCGCCAGCAGCGTAGGGGGTAACACCGGGGAGCTGTTTTTT
CASSVGGNTGELFF
>TRBJ2-1|.|TRBV2|.
TGTGCCAGCCCCTCCGGACAGCATGGCTATGAGCAGTTCTTC
CASPSGQHGYEQFF
>TRBJ2-2|TRBD2|TRBV12-5|.
TGTGCTAGTGGTTTGTTAGCGGGAGGGCCTGACACCGGGGAGCTGTTTTTT
CASGLLAGGPDTGELFF